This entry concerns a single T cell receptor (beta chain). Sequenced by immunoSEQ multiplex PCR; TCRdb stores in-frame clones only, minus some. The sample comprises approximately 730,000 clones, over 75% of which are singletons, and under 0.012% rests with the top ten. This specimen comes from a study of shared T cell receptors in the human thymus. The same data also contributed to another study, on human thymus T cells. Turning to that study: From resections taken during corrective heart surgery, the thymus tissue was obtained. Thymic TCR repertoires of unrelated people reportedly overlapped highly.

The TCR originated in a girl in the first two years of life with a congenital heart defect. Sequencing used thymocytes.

The CDR3 loop reads CASSSQTGLNTEAFF. CDR3 nucleotides: TGTGCCAGCAGCTCACAGACAGGCCTAAACACTGAAGCTTTCTTT. J is TRBJ1-1 and V is TRBV5-5; TRBD1 might be the D (6 bases). The CDR3 extends over 15 amino acids. V was clipped by 3 bases and J by 2 bases, with 14 bases between them. CDR1 and CDR2 from the germline V gene are SGHKS and YYEKEE (reference sequence).